The T cell receptor beta chain under discussion was sequenced for a study of T cell responses to AZD1222 COVID-19 vaccine. Notes on the study in general: With dominance at 160-218 and 743-854, vaccine-associated CD4 TCRs spanned spike. Nearly half of spike-specific TCRs reportedly target unmutated variant regions. Spike-specific TCR breadth and depth were elevated following two AZD1222 doses.

The table came from immunoSEQ multiplex PCR; TCRdb's copy has only in-frame clones and leaves some out. This sample has under 150,000 clones, with 92% found just once. A remark on this clone: Its antigen is currently unknown.

The CDR3 covers 14 residues. Trimming removed 6 bases at V and 7 bases at J, with 16 bases between. CDR1 and CDR2 from the germline V gene are MNHEY and SVGEGT. The rearrangement links TRBV6-2 or TRBV6-3 to TRBJ2-1, with D possibly TRBD2 on 6 matching bases. This clonotype originated in an adult in good health. Sequences were derived from peripheral blood, sampled on day 0 of AZD1222 vaccination. CDR3 protein: CASSPAGTGNEQFF. As DNA, the CDR3 is TGTGCCAGCAGCCCAGCGGGCACGGGGAATGAGCAGTTCTTC.